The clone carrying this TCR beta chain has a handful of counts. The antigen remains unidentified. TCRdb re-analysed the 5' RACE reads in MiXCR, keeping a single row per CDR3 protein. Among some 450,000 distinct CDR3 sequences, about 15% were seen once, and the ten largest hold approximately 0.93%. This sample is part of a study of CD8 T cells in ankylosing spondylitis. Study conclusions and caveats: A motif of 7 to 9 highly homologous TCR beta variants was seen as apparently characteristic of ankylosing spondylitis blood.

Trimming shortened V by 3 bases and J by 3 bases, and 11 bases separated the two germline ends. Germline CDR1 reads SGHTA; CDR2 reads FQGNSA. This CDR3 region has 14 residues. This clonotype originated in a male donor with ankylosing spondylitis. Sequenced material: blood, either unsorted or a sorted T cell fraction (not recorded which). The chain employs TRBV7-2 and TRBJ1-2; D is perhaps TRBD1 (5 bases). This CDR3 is CASSFGAGYYGYTF. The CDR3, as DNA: TGTGCCAGCAGCTTTGGAGCAGGGTACTATGGCTACACCTTC.